This entry lists 21 T cell receptor beta chains sequenced from one sample in a study of cytomegalovirus exposure and HLA in healthy donors. Vbeta (60) and Jbeta (13) primers were used in the PCR. The repertoire was sequenced with immunoSEQ multiplex PCR; TCRdb's copy has only in-frame clones and lacks some. The sample yields some 150,000 clones, approximately 80% seen once. Sequencing was done on a sample of PBMCs. The receptors originated from a man younger than 35 in good health and CMV-seropositive.

The chain links TRBV14 to TRBJ2-1; 12 bases are shared with TRBD1. Germline V gene sequence: CDR1 SGHDN, CDR2 FVKESK. The CDR3 contains 17 residues. V lost 2 bases to trimming and J lost 9 bases; unmatched junction nucleotides: 11. For the CDR3, the DNA is TGTGCCAGCAGCCAAATCGCCGGGACAGGGGGCTTCGGTGAGCAGTTCTTC. Protein product: CASSQIAGTGGFGEQFF.

Only one count was recorded for this clone. This chain links TRBV29-1 with TRBJ2-1; 11 positions match TRBD2. CDR3 size: 18 residues. From germline, CDR1 is SQVTM and CDR2 ANQGSEA. The trim removed 7 bases at V and 4 bases at J, leaving 18 bases unmatched. The DNA of the CDR3 is TGCAGCGCCAGAAACGTACGGCTAGCGGGAGGTGCATACAATGAGCAGTTCTTC. It yields the protein CSARNVRLAGGAYNEQFF.

The chain carries TRBV25-1 and TRBJ2-2; D not resolved. The CDR3 sequence is 13 residues long. Germline V CDR1 and CDR2: MGHDK, SYGVNS. Trimming removed 6 bases from V and 4 bases from J, with 9 bases in between. DNA of the CDR3: TGTGCCAGCAGGCAGACACTCACCGGGGAGCTGTTTTTT. Encoded protein: CASRQTLTGELFF.

The chain uses TRBV10-3 and TRBJ2-7, with 10 positions matching TRBD1. V shed 10 bases and J 2 bases; nucleotides not matched to a gene: 8. Germline V gene lookup returns CDR1 ENHRY and CDR2 SYGVKD. The CDR3 is made up of 14 amino acids. The CDR3 DNA reads TGTGCCACCAGGGACAGGGGATACCCCTACGAGCAGTACTTC. This gives the protein CATRDRGYPYEQYF.

V gene TRBV2 combines with J gene TRBJ1-5; possibly TRBD1 for D (5 bases). This CDR3 is 14 amino acids long. V was clipped by 1 base and J by 4 bases, with 8 bases between them. Germline CDR1 and CDR2: SNHLY and FYNNEI. This CDR3 reads CASSEETGNQPQHF. The DNA of the CDR3 is TGTGCCAGCAGTGAAGAAACAGGTAATCAGCCCCAGCATTTT.

The chain employs TRBV25-1 and TRBJ1-1, with TRBD1 matching 7 bases. V was clipped by 3 bases and J by 2 bases; unmatched bases: 6. This CDR3 is 15 amino acids long. The V gene's germline CDR1 is MGHDK and CDR2 SYGVNS. This chain's CDR3 is CASSDSEGANTEAFF. The DNA of the CDR3 is TGTGCCAGCAGTGACAGTGAGGGGGCTAACACTGAAGCTTTCTTT.

This rearrangement joins TRBV10-3 to TRBJ1-1; D gene ambiguous. With 7 bases removed from V and 3 bases from J, the gap between germline ends came to 15 bases. CDR1 and CDR2 from the germline V gene are ENHRY and SYGVKD. CDR3 size: 14 residues. Here the CDR3 DNA reads TGTGCCATCAAAGGCGTATGGAGAGACACTGAAGCTTTCTTT. It translates to CAIKGVWRDTEAFF.

This clone was counted a few times. V and J are TRBV14 and TRBJ1-2; D is uncertain. The CDR3 has 16 residues. V lost 1 base to trimming and J lost 3 bases, with 15 bases between them. Germline CDR1 SGHDN, CDR2 FVKESK. The CDR3, as DNA: TGTGCCAGCAGCCAAGTTAGAGCGATCTCTTACTATGGCTACACCTTC. It encodes CASSQVRAISYYGYTF. Combining the CDR3 with reference TRBV14 and TRBJ1-2 gives the whole variable domain EAGVTQFPSHSVIEKGQTVTLRCDPISGHDNLYWYRRVMGKEIKFLLHFVKESKQDESGMPNNRFLAERTGGTYSTLKVQPAELEDSGVYFCASSQVRAISYYGYTFGSGTRLTVV.

The chain carries TRBV5-1 and TRBJ2-7; 8 bases match TRBD2. The CDR3 consists of 14 residues. Trimming at V came to 4 bases and at J to 5 bases, leaving 8 bases not matched to a gene. The germline gives CDR1 SGHRS, CDR2 YFSETQ. The CDR3: CASSAGGRNHEQYF. The CDR3, as DNA: TGCGCCAGCAGCGCCGGCGGGAGGAACCACGAGCAGTACTTC.

The rearrangement links TRBV6-5 to TRBJ1-1; the D is unclear. The CDR3 spans 16 residues. Per germline, CDR1 MNHEY and CDR2 SVGAGI. The V end was cut by 0 bases, the J end by 1 base, with 12 bases between. The CDR3, as DNA: TGTGCCAGCAGTTACTCGAAGGTCGCGGGGAACACTGAAGCTTTCTTT. Amino acid sequence: CASSYSKVAGNTEAFF.

The chain recombines TRBV5-1 with TRBJ2-3, with 8 nucleotides matching TRBD1. V shed 4 bases, J shed 8 bases, and the junction held 9 bases outside the gene matches. Germline assignment: CDR1 SGHRS and CDR2 YFSETQ. The CDR3 spans 14 residues. The CDR3 bases are TGCGCCAGCAGCCAGGACAGGGAGTATGGTACGCAGTATTTT. Translation: CASSQDREYGTQYF.

The V call is TRBV11-2, the J call TRBJ1-2; TRBD1 aligns across 10 bases. CDR1 and CDR2 (germline): SGHAT, FQNNGV. The CDR3 covers 18 residues. V trimming: 8 bases; J trimming: 4 bases; junction bases outside the gene matches: 19. CDR3 sequence reads: CASYQGGGQGGRGYGYTF. Written as DNA, the CDR3 is TGTGCCAGCTATCAAGGGGGAGGACAGGGGGGTCGTGGCTATGGCTACACCTTC.

In this sample, this clone turned up once. This chain's CDR3 is CASSSPPGQGGGYNEQFF. The CDR3 DNA is TGTGCCAGCAGCTCCCCACCGGGACAGGGTGGAGGCTACAATGAGCAGTTCTTC. V is TRBV11-3 and J is TRBJ2-1, with 9 bases matching TRBD1. Germline lookup yields CDR1 SGHNT and CDR2 YENEEA. V was clipped by 4 bases and J by 3 bases; unmatched bases: 13. This CDR3 contains 18 residues.

The chain recombines TRBV5-6 with TRBJ2-7; D perhaps matches TRBD2 (5 bases). The CDR3 runs 16 residues. Trimming removed 1 base from V and 2 bases from J, with 16 bases in between. Germline V gene sequence: CDR1 SGHDT, CDR2 YYEEEE. The CDR3 DNA is TGTGCCAGCAGCTTGCTACCCCCAAGCGGACCCTACGAGCAGTACTTC. This sequence encodes CASSLLPPSGPYEQYF. The whole variable domain, remainder taken from reference TRBV5-6 and TRBJ2-7, is DAGVTQSPTHLIKTRGQQVTLRCSPKSGHDTVSWYQQALGQGPQFIFQYYEEEERQRGNFPDRFSGHQFPNYSSELNVNALLLGDSALYLCASSLLPPSGPYEQYFGPGTRLTVT.

The CDR3 loop reads CASSPGQEHSGANVLTF. The DNA of the CDR3 is TGCGCCAGCAGTCCGGGACAGGAGCACTCTGGGGCCAACGTCCTGACTTTC. V gene TRBV5-1 combines with J gene TRBJ2-6, with 8 bases lining up with TRBD1. This CDR3 spans 17 amino acids. V lost 5 bases and J lost 0; bases outside the gene matches: 7. Germline V gene sequence: CDR1 SGHRS, CDR2 YFSETQ.

J is TRBJ2-1 and V is TRBV5-1, with 9 nucleotides matching TRBD2. With V trimmed by 1 base and J by 4 bases, 3 bases remained unmatched. Per the germline V gene, CDR1 is SGHRS and CDR2 is YFSETQ. The CDR3 contains 15 residues. The chain's CDR3 is CASSLRLAVYNEQFF. CDR3 DNA sequence: TGCGCCAGCAGCTTGCGACTAGCGGTTTACAATGAGCAGTTCTTC.

This clone is a singleton in its sample. This specimen includes other DNA sequences encoding the same CDR3. The V call is TRBV6-5, the J call TRBJ2-1, with 11 bases that match TRBD2. The CDR3 has 15 residues. V dropped 5 bases and J dropped 4; count of bases not matched to a gene: 4. CDR1 and CDR2 from the germline V gene are MNHEY and SVGAGI. The DNA of the CDR3 is TGTGCCAGCAGTCTGGGGACTAGCGGTTACAATGAGCAGTTCTTC. Protein product: CASSLGTSGYNEQFF.

J is TRBJ2-4 and V is TRBV11-2; unclear D gene. The V end lost 1 base, the J end lost 0 bases, and 4 bases lay between the germline ends. Germline CDR1 is SGHAT and CDR2 is FQNNGV. The CDR3 spans 14 residues. Written as DNA, the CDR3 is TGTGCCAGCAGCTTAGGGCAAGCCAAAAACATTCAGTACTTC. This gives the protein CASSLGQAKNIQYF.

The rearrangement links TRBV4-1 to TRBJ2-1; TRBD2 might be the D (6 bases). Trimming left V 4 bases short and J 1 base short, with 11 bases between. The CDR3 extends over 15 amino acids. The germline CDR1 and CDR2 sequences are MGHRA and YSYEKL. Here the CDR3 DNA reads TGCGCCAGCAGCCGACGGACTAATTCCTACAATGAGCAGTTCTTC. It translates to CASSRRTNSYNEQFF.

The chain employs TRBV27 and TRBJ1-2, with TRBD1 identical over 8 bases. The CDR3 is 13 amino acids. The ends lost 5 bases at V and 7 bases at J; junction bases unmatched: 6. The germline CDR1 and CDR2 sequences are MNHEY and SMNVEV (reference sequence). CDR3 protein: CASSPWTGLGYTF. CDR3 nucleotide sequence: TGTGCCAGCAGTCCATGGACAGGGCTTGGCTACACCTTC.

This clone was seen more than once but under ten times. The chain joins TRBV19 to TRBJ2-7; 11 bases are shared with TRBD1. The CDR3 sequence is 14 residues long. The germline V gene has CDR1 LNHDA and CDR2 SQIVND (reference sequence). Trimming at V came to 5 bases and at J to 5 bases, leaving 5 bases not matched to a gene. CDR3 sequence: CASSQGQGGHEQYF. The CDR3 coding sequence is TGTGCCAGTAGTCAGGGACAGGGGGGGCACGAGCAGTACTTC.